The clone carrying this T cell receptor beta chain was recorded many times. Its antigen is undetermined. Starting material of approximately 500 ng total RNA yielded TCR beta cDNA via a constant-region primer. Libraries covering TCR beta were generated through three nested multiplex PCR rounds (using a slightly modified ARM-PCR). Rounds one and two of PCR, each of 10 cycles, were primed with TRBV1-TRBV30 forward primers and a C-beta reverse primer. TCRdb reprocessed the multiplex PCR reads via MiXCR and lists one record per CDR3 protein. The data show about 74,000 distinct CDR3 sequences, roughly two thirds seen once. The tissue used was unsorted bulk material of about 19-31 mg. RNA and DNA were co-extracted from it with the AllPrep DNA/RNA mini kit. This CDR3 has 15 amino acids. V gave up 8 bases and J gave up 0 bases, with 11 bases separating them. The sample is drawn from a study of tumor-infiltrating lymphocytes in primary liver carcinoma. Background on the study: Productive TCRbeta reads per sample were roughly 3.5 to 8 million, not differing by tissue. Study-wide findings and caveats: Tumors carried a top-250-clone fraction significantly exceeding that of blood (p = 0.039).

This chain links TRBV12-3 or TRBV12-4 with TRBJ2-6, with D perhaps being TRBD1 or TRBD2 (5 bases each). What was sequenced was liver tumor tissue from sampling region 4. Subset noted: tumor region T4, right-lateral pole. This receptor was taken from a man aged 40-55 years with primary liver carcinoma and hepatitis B virus infection. The CDR3 DNA reads TGTGCCAGCCAATACGGGACCTCTGGGGCCAACGTCCTGACTTTC. Translation gives CASQYGTSGANVLTF.